Each of the 11 T cell receptor beta chains below was sequenced from the same sample in a study of tumor-infiltrating lymphocytes in primary liver carcinoma. Each 20-30 mg portion of unsorted bulk tissue served as the source for co-extraction of RNA and DNA. A constant-region primer primed TCR beta cDNA synthesis from roughly 500 ng of total RNA. Employing slightly modified ARM-PCR, three nested multiplex PCR rounds were run, and these gave rise to the TCR beta libraries. Both of the initial two PCR rounds ran for approximately 10 cycles and employed TRBV1-TRBV30 forward primers alongside a C-beta reverse primer. TCRdb ran MiXCR on the multiplex PCR reads and lists one entry per CDR3 protein. The sample yields approximately 100,000 distinct CDR3 sequences, approximately 70% seen once. The sequenced sample was liver tumor tissue from sampling region 2. Specified subset: tumor region T2, inferior pole. These receptors were taken from a woman in her sixties or seventies with primary liver carcinoma and hepatitis B virus infection.

There are many counts of this clonotype. This chain uses TRBV12-3 or TRBV12-4 with TRBJ2-7; TRBD1 might be the D (6 bases). The CDR3 contains 13 residues. Trimming stripped 6 bases from V and 2 bases from J, with 11 bases between. As DNA, the CDR3 is TGTGCCAGCAGCCAACAGGGACCCTACGAGCAGTACTTC. Its protein is CASSQQGPYEQYF.

Worth noting for this clonotype: Germline is not matched at one junction end, which may reflect a read error. The chain is built from TRBV28 and TRBJ2-7; D is undetermined. CDR1 is MDHEN, CDR2 SYDVKM, per germline. The CDR3 consists of 12 residues. CDR3 nucleotide sequence: TGTGCCAGCAGTTTGAAGCCCCACGAGCTGTGCTTC. Translating gives CASSLKPHELCF.

Comment on this clonotype: Sequence at one end of the junction differs from germline and may be a read error. The CDR3 here is CASRSGLAGPDTQYF. In DNA, the CDR3 is TGTGCTAGCAGGTCGGGACTAGCGGGACCAGATACACAGTATTTT. The gene calls are TRBV11-2 and TRBJ2-3; 13 nucleotides match TRBD2. The CDR3 contains 15 residues. The germline gives CDR1 SGHAT, CDR2 FQNNGV.

To note about this clonotype: At one of its ends the junction is not consistent with the germline gene, which may arise from a read error. V and J are TRBV6-1 and TRBJ2-3, with D possibly matching TRBD2 (5 bases). The CDR3 contains 16 residues. Per germline, CDR1 MNHNS and CDR2 SASEGT. The chain's CDR3 is CASGRERVMGTDTQYF. The CDR3, as DNA: TGTGCCAGCGGCCGGGAAAGGGTCATGGGCACAGATACGCAATATTTT.

Worth noting for this clonotype: Possible read error: a much larger clone is one base away. DNA for the CDR3: TGTGCCAGCAGCCGGATGCTAAATTCTGGGGCCAACGTCCTGACTTTC. It specifies CASSRMLNSGANVLTF. This chain connects TRBV4-2 to TRBJ2-6; D is unresolved. The CDR3 is made up of 16 amino acids. Per the germline V gene, CDR1 is LGHNA and CDR2 is YNFKEQ. The V gene lost 4 bases and the J gene lost 1 base, with 11 bases spanning the gap.

Regarding this clonotype: Sequence at one end of the junction differs from germline and may be a read error. The CDR3 nucleotides read TGTGCTAGCAGAGATACAGAGGGTACTGAAGCTTTCTTT. It encodes CASRDTEGTEAFF. The chain links TRBV6-1 to TRBJ1-1; D ambiguous. CDR1 and CDR2 (germline): MNHNS, SASEGT. This CDR3 is 13 amino acids long.

The table lists this clonotype with many counts. V gene TRBV6-6 combines with J gene TRBJ2-2; possible D gene TRBD1, 6 bases. V dropped 2 bases and J dropped 6 bases, with 13 bases sitting between them. Germline CDR1 and CDR2: MNHNY and SVGAGI (reference sequence). This CDR3 region has 15 residues. The CDR3 coding sequence is TGTGCCAGCAGTTACGGGGCAGGGGTCGCCGGGGAGCTGTTTTTT. This gives the protein CASSYGAGVAGELFF.

Points on this clonotype: Mismatch with germline at one junction end may stem from a read error. This chain joins TRBV28 and TRBJ2-5; 9 bases are shared with TRBD1. In germline, CDR1 is MDHEN, CDR2 SYDVKM. This CDR3 is 12 amino acids long. CDR3 amino acids: CASSSMNRGQYF. In DNA, the CDR3 is TGTGCCAGCAGTTCGATGAACAGGGGGCAGTATTTC.

This clonotype was seen a single time. This CDR3 fails to terminate in the conserved phenylalanine or tryptophan, so it likely reflects a read error. The chain joins TRBV28 to TRBJ1-1; D gene unclear. The CDR3 spans 12 residues. V lost 4 bases to trimming and J lost 3 bases, with 6 bases between them. The germline V gene encodes CDR1 MDHEN and CDR2 SYDVKM. CDR3 in amino acids: CASSSGYTEAFS. CDR3 nucleotides: TGTGCCAGCAGTTCGGGGTACACTGAAGCTTTCTCT.

This clonotype was seen repeatedly, ten times or more. DNA of the CDR3: TGTGCCAGCAGTTACAACTTACGACAGAACACTGAAGCTTTCTTT. The encoded protein is CASSYNLRQNTEAFF. The J gene is TRBJ1-1, the V gene TRBV6-5, with no clear D. Germline values: CDR1 MNHEY, CDR2 SVGAGI. The CDR3 spans 15 residues. Trimming left V 2 bases short and J 1 base short, with 11 bases between.

This clonotype has ten or more counts. The rearrangement uses TRBV5-1 and TRBJ2-2, with a tentative D call TRBD1 (6 bases). The CDR3 loop spans 15 amino acids. V shed 6 bases and J shed 0 bases, with 12 bases lying between them. Looked up from germline, CDR1 is SGHRS and CDR2 is YFSETQ. The CDR3 reads CASTLGTTNTGELFF. The DNA for the CDR3 is TGCGCCAGCACTTTAGGGACAACGAACACCGGGGAGCTGTTTTTT. The complete variable domain, with remaining parts taken from reference TRBV5-1 and TRBJ2-2, reads KAGVTQTPRYLIKTRGQQVTLSCSPISGHRSVSWYQQTPGQGLQFLFEYFSETQRNKGNFPGRFSGRQFSNSRSEMNVSTLELGDSALYLCASTLGTTNTGELFFGEGSRLTVL.